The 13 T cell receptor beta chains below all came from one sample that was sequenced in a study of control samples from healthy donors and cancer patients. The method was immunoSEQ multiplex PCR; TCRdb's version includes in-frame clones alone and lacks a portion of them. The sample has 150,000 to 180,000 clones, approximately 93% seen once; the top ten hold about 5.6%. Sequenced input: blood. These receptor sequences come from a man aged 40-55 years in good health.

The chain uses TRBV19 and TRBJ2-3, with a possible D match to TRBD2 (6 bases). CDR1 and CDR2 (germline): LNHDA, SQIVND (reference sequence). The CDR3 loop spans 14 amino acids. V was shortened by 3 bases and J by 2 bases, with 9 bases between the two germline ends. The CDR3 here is CASSMGLSTDTQYF. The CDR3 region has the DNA TGTGCCAGTAGTATGGGACTCTCCACAGATACGCAGTATTTT.

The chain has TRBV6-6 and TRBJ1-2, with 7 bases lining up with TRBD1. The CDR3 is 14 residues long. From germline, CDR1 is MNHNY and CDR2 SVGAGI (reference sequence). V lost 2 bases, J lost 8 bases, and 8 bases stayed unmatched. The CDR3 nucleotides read TGTGCCAGCAGTTACCTCGACAGGGCGGAGGGCTACACCTTC. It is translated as CASSYLDRAEGYTF.

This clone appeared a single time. The CDR3 DNA reads TGTGCCATCAGCGACGGACTAGCAGGGGCTGAGCAGTTCTTC. Translated: CAISDGLAGAEQFF. The rearrangement joins TRBV10-3 to TRBJ2-1, with 8 bases identical to TRBD2. V trimming: 6 bases; J trimming: 9 bases; junction bases outside the gene matches: 10. There are 14 residues in the CDR3. The germline gives CDR1 ENHRY, CDR2 SYGVKD.

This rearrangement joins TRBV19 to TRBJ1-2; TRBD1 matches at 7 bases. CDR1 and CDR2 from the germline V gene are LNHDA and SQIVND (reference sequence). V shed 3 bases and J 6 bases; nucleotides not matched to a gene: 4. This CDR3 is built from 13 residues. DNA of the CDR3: TGTGCCAGTAGTATCGGGCAGGGGGATGGCTACACCTTC. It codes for CASSIGQGDGYTF.

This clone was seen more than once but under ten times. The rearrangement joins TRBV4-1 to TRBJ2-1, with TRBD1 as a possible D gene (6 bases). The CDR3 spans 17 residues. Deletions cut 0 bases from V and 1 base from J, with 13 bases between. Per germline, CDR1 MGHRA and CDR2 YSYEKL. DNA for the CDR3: TGCGCCAGCAGCCAAGATATCCGAGACAGGTCCTACAATGAGCAGTTCTTC. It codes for CASSQDIRDRSYNEQFF.

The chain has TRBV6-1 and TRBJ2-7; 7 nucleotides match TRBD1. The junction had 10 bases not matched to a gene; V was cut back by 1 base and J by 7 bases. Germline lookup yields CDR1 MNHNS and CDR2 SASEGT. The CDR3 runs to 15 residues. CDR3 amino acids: CASSEDRYRGDEQYF. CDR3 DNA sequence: TGTGCCAGCAGTGAAGATCGATACAGGGGAGATGAGCAGTACTTC.

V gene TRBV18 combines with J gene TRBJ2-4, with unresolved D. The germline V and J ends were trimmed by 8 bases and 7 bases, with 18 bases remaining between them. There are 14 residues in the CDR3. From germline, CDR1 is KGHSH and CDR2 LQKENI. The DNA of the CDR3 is TGTGCCAGCAGATATGCTCATACGGACAACATTCAGTACTTC. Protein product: CASRYAHTDNIQYF.

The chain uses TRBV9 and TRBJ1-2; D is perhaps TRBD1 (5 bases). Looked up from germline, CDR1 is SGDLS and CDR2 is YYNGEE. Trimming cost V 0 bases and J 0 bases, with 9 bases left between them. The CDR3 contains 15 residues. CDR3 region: CASSVGTQANYGYTF. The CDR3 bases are TGTGCCAGCAGCGTAGGGACACAAGCTAACTATGGCTACACCTTC.

CDR3 sequence reads: CASSQGTVTDQPQHF. The CDR3 DNA follows: TGTGCCAGCAGCCAAGGGACGGTTACCGATCAGCCCCAGCATTTT. V usage is TRBV7-9 and J usage is TRBJ1-5, with D perhaps matching TRBD1 (5 bases). The germline CDR1 and CDR2 sequences are SEHNR and FQNEAQ (reference sequence). This CDR3 region has 15 residues. V gave up 5 bases and J gave up 5 bases, with 16 bases separating them.

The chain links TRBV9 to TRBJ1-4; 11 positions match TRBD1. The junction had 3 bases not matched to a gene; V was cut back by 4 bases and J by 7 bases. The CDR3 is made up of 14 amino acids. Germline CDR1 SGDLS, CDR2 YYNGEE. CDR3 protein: CASSRDRGSEKLFF. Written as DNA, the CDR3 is TGTGCCAGCAGCAGGGACAGGGGGAGTGAAAAACTGTTTTTT.

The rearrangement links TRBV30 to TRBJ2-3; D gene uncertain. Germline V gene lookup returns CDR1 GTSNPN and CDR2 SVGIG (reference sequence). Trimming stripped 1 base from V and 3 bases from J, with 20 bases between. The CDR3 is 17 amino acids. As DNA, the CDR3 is TGTGCCTGGAGTGAGTATGGTAGGCCTACAGAGACAGATACGCAGTATTTT. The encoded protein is CAWSEYGRPTETDTQYF. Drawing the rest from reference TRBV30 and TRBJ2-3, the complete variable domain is SQTIHQWPATLVQPVGSPLSLECTVEGTSNPNLYWYRQAAGRGLQLLFYSVGIGQISSEVPQNLSASRPQDRQFILSSKKLLLSDSGFYLCAWSEYGRPTETDTQYFGPGTRLTVL.

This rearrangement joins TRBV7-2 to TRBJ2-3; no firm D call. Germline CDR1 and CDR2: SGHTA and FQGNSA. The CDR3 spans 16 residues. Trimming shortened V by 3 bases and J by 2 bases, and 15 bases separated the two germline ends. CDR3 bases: TGTGCCAGCAGCTTTAGACGGGTGGGATCCACAGATACGCAGTATTTT. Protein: CASSFRRVGSTDTQYF.

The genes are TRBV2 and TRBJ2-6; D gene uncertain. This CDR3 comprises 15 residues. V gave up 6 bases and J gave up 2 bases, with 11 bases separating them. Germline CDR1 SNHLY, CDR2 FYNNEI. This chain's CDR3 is CASRRPSPGANVLTF. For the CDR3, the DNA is TGTGCCAGCAGAAGGCCCAGCCCTGGGGCCAACGTCCTGACTTTC.